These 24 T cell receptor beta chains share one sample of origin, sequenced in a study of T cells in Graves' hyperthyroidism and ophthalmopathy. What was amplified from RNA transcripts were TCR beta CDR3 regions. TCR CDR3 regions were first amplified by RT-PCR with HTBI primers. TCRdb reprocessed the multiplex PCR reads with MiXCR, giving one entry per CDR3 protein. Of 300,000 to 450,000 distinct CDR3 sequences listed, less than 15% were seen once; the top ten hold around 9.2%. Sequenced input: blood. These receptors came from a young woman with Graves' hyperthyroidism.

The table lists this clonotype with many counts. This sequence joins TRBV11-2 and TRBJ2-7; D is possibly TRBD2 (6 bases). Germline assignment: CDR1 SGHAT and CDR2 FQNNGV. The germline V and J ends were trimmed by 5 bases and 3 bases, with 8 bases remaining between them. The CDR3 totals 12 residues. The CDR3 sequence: CASSRSGYEQYF. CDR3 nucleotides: TGTGCCAGCAGCCGTAGCGGCTACGAGCAGTACTTC.

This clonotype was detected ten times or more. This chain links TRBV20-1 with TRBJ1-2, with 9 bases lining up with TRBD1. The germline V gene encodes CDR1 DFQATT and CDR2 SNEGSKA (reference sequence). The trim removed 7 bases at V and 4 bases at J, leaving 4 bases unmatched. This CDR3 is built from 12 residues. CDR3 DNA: TGCAGTGGACAGGGGGGTACCTATGGCTACACCTTC. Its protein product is CSGQGGTYGYTF.

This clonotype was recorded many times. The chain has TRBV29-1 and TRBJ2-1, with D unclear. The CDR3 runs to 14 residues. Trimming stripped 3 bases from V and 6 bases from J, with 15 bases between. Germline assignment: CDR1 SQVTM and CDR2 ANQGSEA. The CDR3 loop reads CSVDRMASGNEQFF. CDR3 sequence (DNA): TGCAGCGTTGACCGGATGGCGTCGGGCAATGAGCAGTTCTTC.

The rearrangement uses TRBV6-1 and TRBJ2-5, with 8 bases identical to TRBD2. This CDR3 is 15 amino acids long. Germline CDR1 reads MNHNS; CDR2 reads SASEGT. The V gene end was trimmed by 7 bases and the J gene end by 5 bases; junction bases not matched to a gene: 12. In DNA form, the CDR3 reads TGTGCCAGCACGGGGGGGCGGGAGAGATGGGAGACCCAGTACTTC. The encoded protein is CASTGGRERWETQYF.

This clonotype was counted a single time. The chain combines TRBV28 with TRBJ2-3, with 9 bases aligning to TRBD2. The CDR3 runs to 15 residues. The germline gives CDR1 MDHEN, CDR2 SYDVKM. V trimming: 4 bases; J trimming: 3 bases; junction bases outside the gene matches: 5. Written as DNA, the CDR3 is TGTGCCAGCAGTTGGCGGGGGGGCCTGACAGATACGCAGTATTTT. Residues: CASSWRGGLTDTQYF. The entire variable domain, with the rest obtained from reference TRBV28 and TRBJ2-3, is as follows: DVKVTQSSRYLVKRTGEKVFLECVQDMDHENMFWYRQDPGLGLRLIYFSYDVKMKEKGDIPEGYSVSREKKERFSLILESASTNQTSMYLCASSWRGGLTDTQYFGPGTRLTVL.

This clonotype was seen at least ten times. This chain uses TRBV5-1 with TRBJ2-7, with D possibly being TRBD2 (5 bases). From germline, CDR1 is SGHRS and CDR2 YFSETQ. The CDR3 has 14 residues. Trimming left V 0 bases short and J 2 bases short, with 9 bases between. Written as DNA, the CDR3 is TGCGCCAGCAGCTTGGGGCAGGAGGCCTACGAGCAGTACTTC. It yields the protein CASSLGQEAYEQYF.

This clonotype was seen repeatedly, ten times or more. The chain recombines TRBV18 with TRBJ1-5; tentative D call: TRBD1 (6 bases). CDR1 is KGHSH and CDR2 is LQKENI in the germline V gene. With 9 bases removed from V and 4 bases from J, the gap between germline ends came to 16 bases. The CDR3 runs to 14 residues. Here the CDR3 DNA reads TGTGCCAGTTCAGATGGGGGCCAAAATCAGCCCCAGCATTTT. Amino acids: CASSDGGQNQPQHF.

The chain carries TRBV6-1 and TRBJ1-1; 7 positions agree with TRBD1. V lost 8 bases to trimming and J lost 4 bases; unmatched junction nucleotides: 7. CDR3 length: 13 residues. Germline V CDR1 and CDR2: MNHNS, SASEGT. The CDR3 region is CASGMPGGTEAFF. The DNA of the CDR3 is TGTGCCAGCGGAATGCCAGGGGGCACTGAAGCTTTCTTT.

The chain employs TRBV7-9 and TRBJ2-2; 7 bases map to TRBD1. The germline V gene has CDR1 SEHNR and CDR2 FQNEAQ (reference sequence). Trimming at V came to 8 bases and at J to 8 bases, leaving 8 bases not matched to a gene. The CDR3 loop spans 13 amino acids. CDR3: CASEQGPVGELFF. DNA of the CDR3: TGTGCCAGCGAACAGGGGCCGGTAGGGGAGCTGTTTTTT.

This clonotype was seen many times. CDR3 residues: CASSQLPGTDTQYF. The CDR3 DNA is TGTGCCAGCAGCCAGCTCCCCGGCACAGATACGCAGTATTTT. V gene TRBV3-1 combines with J gene TRBJ2-3; D is unclear. CDR1 is LGHDT, CDR2 YNNKEL, per germline (reference sequence). Trimming took off 3 bases at V and 1 base at J, with 8 bases between the two ends. CDR3 length equals 14 residues.

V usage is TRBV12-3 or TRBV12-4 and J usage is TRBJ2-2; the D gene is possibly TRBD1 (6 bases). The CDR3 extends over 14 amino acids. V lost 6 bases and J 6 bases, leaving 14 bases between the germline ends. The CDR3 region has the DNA TGTGCCAGCAGCACAGGGACCCCTCCCGGGGAGCTGTTTTTT. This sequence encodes CASSTGTPPGELFF.

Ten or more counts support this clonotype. The chain's CDR3 is CASSFQDLDSPLHF. The CDR3 DNA reads as TGTGCCAGCAGCTTCCAAGACCTGGATTCACCCCTCCACTTT. The chain uses TRBV7-9 and TRBJ1-6; D ambiguous. V lost 3 bases, J lost 8 bases, and 11 bases lay in between. This CDR3 is 14 amino acids long. Germline V CDR1 and CDR2: SEHNR, FQNEAQ (reference sequence).

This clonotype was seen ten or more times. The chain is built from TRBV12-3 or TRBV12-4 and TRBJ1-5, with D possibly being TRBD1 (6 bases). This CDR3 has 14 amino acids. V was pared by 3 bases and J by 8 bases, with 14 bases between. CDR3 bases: TGTGCCAGCAGTTTTAGGCAGGGGAATAAGCCCCAGCATTTT. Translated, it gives CASSFRQGNKPQHF.

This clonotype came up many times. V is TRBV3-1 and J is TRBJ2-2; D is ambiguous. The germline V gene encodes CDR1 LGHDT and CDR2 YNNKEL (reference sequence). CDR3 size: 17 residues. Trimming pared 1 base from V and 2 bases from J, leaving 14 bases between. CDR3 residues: CASSQGLSGPNTGELFF. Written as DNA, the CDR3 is TGTGCCAGCAGCCAAGGGCTTAGTGGGCCCAACACCGGGGAGCTGTTTTTT.

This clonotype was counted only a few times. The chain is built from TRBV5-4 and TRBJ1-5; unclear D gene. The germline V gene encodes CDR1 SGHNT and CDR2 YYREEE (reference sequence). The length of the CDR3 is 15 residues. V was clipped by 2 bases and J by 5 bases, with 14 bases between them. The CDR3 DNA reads TGTGCCAGCAGCTTTGAACCAGCGAGGGATCAGCCCCAGCATTTT. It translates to CASSFEPARDQPQHF.

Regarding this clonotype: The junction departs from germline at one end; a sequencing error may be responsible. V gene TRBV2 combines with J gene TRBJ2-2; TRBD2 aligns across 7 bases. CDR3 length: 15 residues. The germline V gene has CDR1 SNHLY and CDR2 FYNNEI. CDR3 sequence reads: CASREAGLNTGELFF. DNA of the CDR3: TGTGCCAGCAGGGAAGCGGGGCTGAACACCGGGGAGCTGTTTTTT. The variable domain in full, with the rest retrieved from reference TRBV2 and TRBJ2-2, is EPEVTQTPSHQVTQMGQEVILRCVPISNHLYFYWYRQILGQKVEFLVSFYNNEISEKSEIFDDQFSVERPDGSNFTLKIRSTKLEDSAMYFCASREAGLNTGELFFGEGSRLTVL.

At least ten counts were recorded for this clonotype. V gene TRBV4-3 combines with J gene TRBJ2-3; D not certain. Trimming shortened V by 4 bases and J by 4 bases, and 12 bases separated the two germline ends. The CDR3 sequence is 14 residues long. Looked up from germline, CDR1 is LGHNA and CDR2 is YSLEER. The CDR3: CASSRIIQSDTQYF. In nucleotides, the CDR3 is TGCGCCAGCAGCCGAATAATCCAATCAGATACGCAGTATTTT.

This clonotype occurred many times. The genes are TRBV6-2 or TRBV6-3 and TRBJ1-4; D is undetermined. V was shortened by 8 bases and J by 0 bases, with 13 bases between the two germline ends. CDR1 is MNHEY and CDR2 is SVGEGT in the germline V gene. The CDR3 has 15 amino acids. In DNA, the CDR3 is TGTGCCAGCGAATCGCGCCGGGCAACTAATGAAAAACTGTTTTTT. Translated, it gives CASESRRATNEKLFF.

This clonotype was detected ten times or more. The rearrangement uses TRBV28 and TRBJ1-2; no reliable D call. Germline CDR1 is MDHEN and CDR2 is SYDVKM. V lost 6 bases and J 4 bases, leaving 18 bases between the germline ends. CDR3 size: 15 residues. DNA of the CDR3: TGTGCCAGCAGACTACCCGCGGGTAATGGCTATGGCTACACCTTC. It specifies CASRLPAGNGYGYTF.

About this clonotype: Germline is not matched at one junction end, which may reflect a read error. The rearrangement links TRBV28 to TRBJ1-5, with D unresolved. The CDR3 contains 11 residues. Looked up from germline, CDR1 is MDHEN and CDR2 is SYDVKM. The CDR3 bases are TGTGCCACAGCTTTCGGAGGGAGGAAGGATTTT. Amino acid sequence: CATAFGGRKDF.

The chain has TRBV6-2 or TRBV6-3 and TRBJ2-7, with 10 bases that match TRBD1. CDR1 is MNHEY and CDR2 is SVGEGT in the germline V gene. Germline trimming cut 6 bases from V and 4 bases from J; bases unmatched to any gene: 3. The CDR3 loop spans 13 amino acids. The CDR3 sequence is CASRTGGRYEQYF. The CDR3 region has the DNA TGTGCCAGCAGGACAGGGGGCCGGTACGAGCAGTACTTC.

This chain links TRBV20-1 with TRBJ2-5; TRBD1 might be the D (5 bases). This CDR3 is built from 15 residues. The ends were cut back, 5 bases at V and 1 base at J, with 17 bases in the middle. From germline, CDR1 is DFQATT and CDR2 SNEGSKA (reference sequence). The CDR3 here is CSAHPLGQGQETQYF. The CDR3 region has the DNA TGCAGTGCTCACCCGCTGGGGCAGGGCCAAGAGACCCAGTACTTC.

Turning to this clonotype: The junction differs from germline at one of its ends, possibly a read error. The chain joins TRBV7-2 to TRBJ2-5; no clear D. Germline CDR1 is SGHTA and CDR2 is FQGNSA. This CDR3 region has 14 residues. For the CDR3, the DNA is TGTGCCAGCAGCTTATCTTCCTACCAAGAGACCCAGTGCTTC. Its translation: CASSLSSYQETQCF.

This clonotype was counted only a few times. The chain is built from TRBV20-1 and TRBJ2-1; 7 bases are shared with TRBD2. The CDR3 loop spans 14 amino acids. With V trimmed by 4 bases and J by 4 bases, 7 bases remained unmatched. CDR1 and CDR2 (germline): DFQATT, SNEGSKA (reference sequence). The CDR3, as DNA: TGCAGTGCTAAGTGGACTAGGAGTTACAATGAGCAGTTCTTC. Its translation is CSAKWTRSYNEQFF.